A selection of T cell receptor beta chains follows, all from one sample in a study of beta chain features in type 1 diabetes. TCRdb's table, derived via immunoSEQ multiplex PCR, lists solely in-frame clones and lacks some. The sample contains roughly 160,000 clones, about 8% of which appear only once. Sequences were obtained from central memory CD4+ T cells from blood. The receptors were gathered from a woman aged 40 to 49 with type 1 diabetes. CDR3s include the opening cysteine and the closing phenylalanine or tryptophan. The D gene is left open where the match is weak. Clone sizes are given selectively: once, few, many, or a class where the clone is expanded.

clone size,V gene,D gene,J gene,CDR3 protein,CDR3 DNA
.,TRBV2,TRBD1,TRBJ1-2,CASEDRGRVYGYTF,TGTGCCAGCGAGGACAGGGGGCGCGTCTATGGCTACACCTTC
.,TRBV6-6,TRBD1,TRBJ2-7,CASSSGDRPNYF,TGTGCCAGCAGTTCCGGGGACAGACCTAATTACTTC
few,TRBV5-4,TRBD1,TRBJ2-7,CASSFGQEDYEQYF,TGTGCCAGCAGCTTCGGACAGGAGGATTACGAGCAGTACTTC
few,TRBV7-2,.,TRBJ2-5,CASSLSRETQYF,TGTGCCAGCAGCCTTTCCAGAGAGACCCAGTACTTC
few,TRBV27,.,TRBJ1-4,CASSDYSNEKLFF,TGTGCCAGCAGTGACTATAGTAATGAAAAACTGTTTTTT
few,TRBV5-6,TRBD1,TRBJ2-7,CASSLNRGASEQYF,TGTGCCAGCAGCTTGAACAGGGGGGCTTCCGAGCAGTACTTC
.,TRBV15,TRBD1,TRBJ1-6,CATSRDSPPGGYGNSPLHF,TGTGCCACCAGCAGAGATTCCCCACCAGGGGGCTACGGGAATTCACCCCTCCACTTT
.,TRBV2,.,TRBJ1-2,CASSGGDWNGYTF,TGTGCCAGCAGTGGTGGGGACTGGAATGGCTACACCTTC
few,TRBV28,TRBD2,TRBJ2-1,CASLREALGEQFF,TGTGCCAGCCTCCGGGAGGCCCTAGGGGAGCAGTTCTTC
.,TRBV7-2,TRBD1,TRBJ1-3,CASSLDRNSGNTIYF,TGTGCCAGCAGCTTGGACAGGAACTCTGGAAACACCATATATTTT
.,TRBV7-9,.,TRBJ1-1,CASSLESPTEAFF,TGTGCCAGCAGCTTGGAGAGCCCGACTGAAGCTTTCTTT
few,TRBV7-2,.,TRBJ1-5,CASSFVNSNQPQHF,TGTGCCAGCAGCTTTGTTAATAGCAATCAGCCCCAGCATTTT
.,TRBV9,TRBD1,TRBJ2-7,CASSVLGQGGYEQYF,TGTGCCAGCAGCGTGCTGGGACAGGGAGGCTACGAGCAGTACTTC
few,TRBV6-5,TRBD2,TRBJ2-1,CASSRPGGRNNEQFF,TGTGCCAGCAGTCGACCCGGGGGGAGAAACAATGAGCAGTTCTTC
.,TRBV29-1,TRBD1,TRBJ2-7,CSVVGLSRTGSYEQYF,TGCAGCGTTGTAGGGCTGTCCAGGACAGGGTCCTACGAGCAGTACTTC
.,TRBV7-2,.,TRBJ1-1,CASSLQAPAAYTEAFF,TGTGCCAGCAGCTTACAAGCCCCGGCGGCATACACTGAAGCTTTCTTT
few,TRBV19,TRBD1,TRBJ1-1,CASRPQGDLNTEAFF,TGTGCCTCCCGACCCCAGGGGGATCTGAACACTGAAGCTTTCTTT
.,TRBV9,.,TRBJ1-1,CASSPEGNTEAFF,TGTGCCAGCAGCCCCGAGGGGAACACTGAAGCTTTCTTT
many,TRBV5-4,.,TRBJ2-3,CASRTREGTDTQYF,TGTGCCAGCAGGACGCGTGAGGGCACAGATACGCAGTATTTT
many,TRBV4-1,.,TRBJ1-4,CASGRPYEKLFF,TGCGCCAGCGGCCGGCCTTATGAAAAACTGTTTTTT
many,TRBV7-2,.,TRBJ2-7,CASSSRPPTAYEQYF,TGTGCCAGCAGCTCCAGGCCCCCCACGGCCTACGAGCAGTACTTC
few,TRBV5-1,TRBD2,TRBJ2-5,CASSPSGDLTETQYF,TGCGCCAGCAGCCCGAGCGGGGACCTCACGGAGACCCAGTACTTC
.,TRBV7-3,.,TRBJ2-1,CASSHSGQGGNEQFF,TGTGCCAGCAGCCACTCGGGCCAGGGTGGGAATGAGCAGTTCTTC
few,TRBV29-1,.,TRBJ1-1,CSVEGFRGTEAFF,TGCAGCGTTGAAGGGTTTCGGGGCACTGAAGCTTTCTTT
.,TRBV7-2,.,TRBJ2-3,CASSRQWSSTDTQYF,TGTGCCAGCAGCCGACAGTGGTCTAGCACAGATACGCAGTATTTT
few,TRBV23-1,TRBD1,TRBJ2-3,CASSQSRQGKTDTQYF,TGCGCCAGCAGTCAATCCCGACAGGGAAAGACAGATACGCAGTATTTT
.,TRBV10-3,TRBD1,TRBJ1-6,CAISEAGGNSPLHF,TGTGCCATCAGTGAGGCAGGGGGGAATTCACCCCTCCACTTT
few,TRBV29-1,.,TRBJ2-7,CSVESGSYEQYF,TGCAGCGTTGAGTCCGGGAGCTACGAGCAGTACTTC
many,TRBV5-6,.,TRBJ1-3,CASSSDTFSGNTIYF,TGTGCCAGCAGCTCGGACACCTTCTCTGGAAACACCATATATTTT
.,TRBV13,.,TRBJ2-1,CASSFEGEVDEQFF,TGTGCCAGCAGCTTCGAGGGCGAGGTGGATGAGCAGTTCTTC
once,TRBV15,.,TRBJ1-4,CATSRDSSGGEKLFF,TGTGCCACCAGCAGAGACTCATCCGGAGGTGAAAAACTGTTTTTT
few,TRBV4-2,.,TRBJ1-1,CASSQVASNTEAFF,TGTGCCAGCAGCCAAGTAGCATCCAACACTGAAGCTTTCTTT
.,TRBV7-2,.,TRBJ2-5,CASSLGLAVQETQYF,TGTGCCAGCAGCTTAGGGCTAGCTGTCCAAGAGACCCAGTACTTC
few,TRBV28,TRBD1,TRBJ1-1,CASSGSRGRNTEAFF,TGTGCCAGCAGTGGATCCAGGGGGAGGAACACTGAAGCTTTCTTT
few,TRBV7-2,TRBD1,TRBJ2-1,CASSSTGDSYNEQFF,TGTGCCAGCAGCTCGACAGGGGACTCCTACAATGAGCAGTTCTTC
many,TRBV4-3,.,TRBJ1-1,CASRKLSGGTEAFF,TGCGCCAGCCGAAAGCTATCAGGAGGGACTGAAGCTTTCTTT